The present entry profiles one TCR beta chain with its context. This clonotype was found many times. Its antigen is currently not known. There are no base qualities to consult, and no much larger clone falls within one base. The sequencing machine was an Illumina NovaSeq 6000. TCRalpha and TCRbeta cDNA libraries were constructed by 5'RACE with constant-segment primers, with sample barcodes and unique molecular identifiers being introduced. Trizol reagent was used to extract RNA from every sample. Library amplification was performed in two PCR steps, and a second sample barcode and Illumina TruSeq adapters were introduced in the second step. Sequencing of libraries was performed on an Illumina NovaSeq with 2 x 150 bp paired-end reads. Per the authors' processing: With migec v1.2.7, reads were demultiplexed and then collapsed into UMI-guided consensus sequences. Using mixcr v2.1.11, UMI consensuses were aligned to TRA and TRB V and J templates and then assembled into clonotypes. Expanded or contracted clonotypes were those called significant by both edgeR and NoisET, with noise models trained on biological replicates. For edgeR calls, the cutoffs were a false discovery rate-adjusted p below 0.01 and a log2 fold-change threshold of 1. PCA with hierarchical clustering of max-normalized trajectories of the 1000 most abundant clonotypes was used as exploratory dynamics analysis. The CD4 or CD8 phenotype of responding clones was assigned using the separately sequenced CD4+ and CD8+ repertoires. TCRdb reworked the public reads: Q25 trimming with fastp, MiXCR clone assembly, productive beta chains retained. Here each entry gathers all rows of one CDR3 protein and keeps the most common genes and DNA. TCRdb's processing, not the authors' own work, is the source of the V and J calls. This sample has some 330,000 distinct CDR3 sequences in its table, and around a fifth of those were observed once. Jointly, the top ten make up under 15% of the sample.

V and J are truncated by 8 bases and 2 bases respectively, leaving an intervening sequence of 16 bases. The CDR3 starts with the cysteine, ends with the phenylalanine, and has 14 residues. Only CDR3 DNA is held: 42 bases, read in frame from base 1. According to the germline V gene, CDR1 reads MGHRA and CDR2 reads YSYEKL. This sample stems from a study of T-cell memory formation after mild COVID-19 (dated by TCRdb to about 2021). As for the study more broadly: TCR sequence clusters from the two donors were largely donor specific. In two donors, T-cell clones that expanded and contracted after mild COVID-19 were followed by sequencing TCRalpha and TCRbeta repertoires longitudinally. Two young, previously healthy adult volunteers made up the cohort, one male and one female.

PBMCs were isolated by Ficoll-Paque density gradient centrifugation. Findings and caveats that apply to the study as a whole: Clones that contracted from day 15 to 85 showed balanced CD4/CD8 phenotypes, whereas a second wave of clones that expanded from day 15 to 37 leaned towards CD4+. SARS-CoV-2 specificity was not confirmed for the second-wave clones peaking on day 37. Contracting CD4+ clones were found mainly in CM and EM memory subsets, while CD8+ clones were enriched in EMRA. Only two mild cases were covered by the study, and larger cohorts that include severe cases with pre-infection samples were considered necessary. Some responding clones were detected in pre-infection memory, which suggested that pre-existing cross-reactive memory T cells had joined the SARS-CoV-2 response.

This sequence was found in an adult woman who had mild COVID-19 (a few samples of this study predate the infection). The sample titles of this study are shuffled in the database, so cell type and time point are left out; the donor was told from shared clones. Here the chain combines TRBV4-1 and TRBJ2-7, with the D gene too uncertain to name. The sequenced material came from PBMCs or a T cell subset sorted from them (not recorded which). The CDR3 corresponds to CASRESGWPYEQYF. The DNA sequence reads TGCGCCAGCCGCGAATCCGGATGGCCCTACGAGCAGTACTTC.